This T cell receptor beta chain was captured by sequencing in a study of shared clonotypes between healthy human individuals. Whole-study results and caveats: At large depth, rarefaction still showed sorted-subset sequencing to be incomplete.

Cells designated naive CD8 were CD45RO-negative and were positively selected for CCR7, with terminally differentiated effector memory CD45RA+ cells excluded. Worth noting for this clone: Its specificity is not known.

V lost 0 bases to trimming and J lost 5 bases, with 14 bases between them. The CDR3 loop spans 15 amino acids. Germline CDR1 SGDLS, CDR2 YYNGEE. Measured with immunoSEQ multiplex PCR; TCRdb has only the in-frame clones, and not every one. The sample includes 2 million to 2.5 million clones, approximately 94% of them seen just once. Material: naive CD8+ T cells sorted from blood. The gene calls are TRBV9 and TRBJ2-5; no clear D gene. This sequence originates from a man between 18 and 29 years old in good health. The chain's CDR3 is CASSVGGSEGETQYF. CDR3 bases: TGTGCCAGCAGCGTAGGGGGTAGTGAAGGGGAGACCCAGTACTTC.